These 30 T cell receptor beta chains came from one sample sequenced in a study of blood T cell repertoires in COVID-19. Sequencing was performed with immunoSEQ multiplex PCR; in TCRdb, only in-frame clones are kept and a portion is missing. The sample records 290,000 or so clones, approximately 90% being singletons. The specimen was peripheral blood. The receptors shown here come from a woman aged 25 to 39 with COVID-19, enrolled during active disease.

This clone was seen a few times. The chain links TRBV28 to TRBJ1-6, with D hard to call. CDR1 is MDHEN and CDR2 is SYDVKM in the germline V gene. The CDR3 spans 16 residues. Trimming shortened V by 4 bases and J by 0 bases, and 10 bases separated the two germline ends. CDR3 amino acids: CASSSPGSSYNSPLHF. The CDR3 DNA reads TGTGCCAGCAGTTCCCCCGGTTCCTCCTATAATTCACCCCTCCACTTT.

The chain employs TRBV12-3 or TRBV12-4 and TRBJ1-1, with 7 bases aligning to TRBD1. CDR3 length equals 11 residues. V lost 6 bases to trimming and J lost 8 bases; unmatched junction nucleotides: 3. This CDR3 reads CASSPTGEAFF. DNA for the CDR3: TGTGCCAGCAGCCCGACAGGGGAAGCTTTCTTT.

The J gene is TRBJ1-3, the V gene TRBV19, with 9 bases lining up with TRBD1. Per the germline V gene, CDR1 is LNHDA and CDR2 is SQIVND (reference sequence). V lost 10 bases, J lost 4 bases, and 8 bases stayed unmatched. The CDR3 extends over 14 amino acids. The CDR3 DNA sequence: TGTGCCACCCAACAGGGGGCGGCAGGAAACACCATATATTTT. This translates into CATQQGAAGNTIYF.

A single count supports this clone. This rearrangement joins TRBV25-1 to TRBJ1-2; 8 nucleotides align to TRBD1. The CDR3 totals 14 residues. The germline gives CDR1 MGHDK, CDR2 SYGVNS. J lost 4 bases, V lost 10 bases, and 11 bases had no gene match. This CDR3 is CATRHRGFAYGYTF. DNA of the CDR3: TGTGCCACCCGCCACAGGGGGTTCGCCTATGGCTACACCTTC.

The chain employs TRBV19 and TRBJ2-1, with 12 positions matching TRBD2. J gave up 4 bases and V 7 bases, and 8 bases lay outside the gene matches. CDR3 length equals 16 residues. Germline CDR1 is LNHDA and CDR2 is SQIVND (reference sequence). CDR3: CASTTLAGGGYNEQFF. CDR3 in DNA: TGTGCCAGTACCACCCTAGCGGGAGGGGGGTACAATGAGCAGTTCTTC.

The chain recombines TRBV28 with TRBJ2-1; possibly TRBD2 for D (5 bases). The CDR3 is 17 residues long. V was shortened by 3 bases and J by 2 bases, with 17 bases between the two germline ends. From germline, CDR1 is MDHEN and CDR2 SYDVKM. In nucleotides, the CDR3 is TGTGCCAGCAGTTTCGGGGTTCAGCGGTTGACCTACAATGAGCAGTTCTTC. Amino acids: CASSFGVQRLTYNEQFF.

The V and J genes are TRBV19 and TRBJ2-6; D is ambiguous. The CDR3 is 13 amino acids. The V gene lost 10 bases and the J gene lost 0 bases, with 7 bases spanning the gap. The germline V gene encodes CDR1 LNHDA and CDR2 SQIVND (reference sequence). The CDR3 here is CATTLSGANVLTF. The CDR3, as DNA: TGTGCCACCACTCTCTCTGGGGCCAACGTCCTGACTTTC.

In the case of this clone: Other DNA sequences within the sample encode an identical CDR3. CDR3 bases: TGTGCCAGCAGCGACAGAGGCAATCAGCCCCAGCATTTT. It specifies CASSDRGNQPQHF. The chain is built from TRBV3-1 (or the pseudogene TRBV3-2) and TRBJ1-5; D is perhaps TRBD1 (5 bases). The germline gives CDR1 LGHDT, CDR2 YNNKEL (reference sequence). The CDR3 is 13 residues long. V was trimmed by 5 bases and J by 2 bases, leaving 7 bases between them.

This sequence joins TRBV6-5 and TRBJ1-2, with no clear D. The CDR3 consists of 13 residues. Germline V gene lookup returns CDR1 MNHEY and CDR2 SVGAGI. V dropped 0 bases and J dropped 13 bases, with 15 bases sitting between them. The CDR3 reads CASSYSSEASGTF. For the CDR3, the DNA is TGTGCCAGCAGTTACTCTTCGGAGGCCTCAGGCACCTTC.

The chain links TRBV25-1 to TRBJ2-1, with TRBD2 matching 7 bases. The V gene end was trimmed by 1 base and the J gene end by 0 bases; junction bases not matched to a gene: 6. Germline values: CDR1 MGHDK, CDR2 SYGVNS. CDR3 size: 17 residues. The CDR3 nucleotides read TGTGCCAGCAGTGAATTTTTTAGCGGGTTCTCCTACAATGAGCAGTTCTTC. It yields the protein CASSEFFSGFSYNEQFF.

CDR3 DNA sequence: TGTGCCAGCAGTTTAACCTTGGACAGGGTCTATGGCTACACCTTC. Its translation: CASSLTLDRVYGYTF. The J gene is TRBJ1-2, the V gene TRBV28; 8 bases are shared with TRBD1. The CDR3 is 15 residues long. The junction had 6 bases not matched to a gene; V was cut back by 2 bases and J by 4 bases. Germline-derived CDR1 and CDR2 are MDHEN and SYDVKM.

V and J are TRBV24-1 and TRBJ1-2; D is ambiguous. The length of the CDR3 is 12 residues. Deletions cut 4 bases from V and 8 bases from J, with 10 bases between. Germline assignment: CDR1 KGHDR and CDR2 SFDVKD. The CDR3 is CATSERAGGYTF. The CDR3 coding sequence is TGTGCCACCAGTGAACGGGCGGGCGGCTACACCTTC.

The chain employs TRBV19 and TRBJ2-1; TRBD2 agrees at 7 bases. The CDR3 is 15 residues long. Germline CDR1 LNHDA, CDR2 SQIVND (reference sequence). V lost 6 bases and J lost 8; bases outside the gene matches: 13. The CDR3 here is CASRGRDYPMDEQFF. In DNA, the CDR3 is TGTGCCAGTAGAGGCCGGGACTACCCTATGGATGAGCAGTTCTTC.

J is TRBJ2-2 and V is TRBV13; the match to TRBD2 covers 7 bases. Germline V CDR1 and CDR2: PRHDT, FYEKMQ (reference sequence). CDR3 length: 14 residues. V lost 4 bases and J lost 1; bases outside the gene matches: 0. Written as DNA, the CDR3 is TGTGCCAGCAGCTGGGAGGGGAACACCGGGGAGCTGTTTTTT. Translated: CASSWEGNTGELFF.

The CDR3 bases are TGTGCCAGCAGTTTATCGAGACTGGCGGGAAACAATGAGCAGTTCTTC. Translated: CASSLSRLAGNNEQFF. This chain links TRBV27 with TRBJ2-1; possibly TRBD2 for D (6 bases). V dropped 0 bases and J dropped 5 bases, with 14 bases sitting between them. The CDR3 length is 16 residues. From germline, CDR1 is MNHEY and CDR2 SMNVEV (reference sequence).

J is TRBJ2-2 and V is TRBV4-1, with a weak D call TRBD1 (6 bases). V was shortened by 4 bases and J by 8 bases, with 17 bases between the two germline ends. In germline, CDR1 is MGHRA, CDR2 YSYEKL. The CDR3 sequence is 15 residues long. In DNA form, the CDR3 reads TGCGCCAGCAGCCCACAGGGTCTGAGTTCGGGGGAGCTGTTTTTT. This encodes CASSPQGLSSGELFF.

The chain links TRBV12-5 to TRBJ2-5; 9 bases line up with TRBD2. The germline V gene has CDR1 LGHNT and CDR2 FRNRAP. The CDR3 runs to 18 residues. The trim removed 3 bases at V and 9 bases at J, leaving 20 bases unmatched. CDR3 DNA sequence: TGTGCTAGTGGTTTCACCCTGGCGGGAGGGCAAGAGGAGAACCCCCAGTACTTC. This gives the protein CASGFTLAGGQEENPQYF.

A few counts support this clone. This chain connects TRBV28 to TRBJ1-3, with D uncertain. The ends were cut back, 5 bases at V and 0 bases at J, with 8 bases in the middle. The CDR3 length is 14 residues. Per the germline V gene, CDR1 is MDHEN and CDR2 is SYDVKM. CDR3 residues: CASSPHTSGNTIYF. CDR3 nucleotides: TGTGCCAGCAGTCCACACACCTCTGGAAACACCATATATTTT. The variable domain in full, with the rest retrieved from reference TRBV28 and TRBJ1-3, is DVKVTQSSRYLVKRTGEKVFLECVQDMDHENMFWYRQDPGLGLRLIYFSYDVKMKEKGDIPEGYSVSREKKERFSLILESASTNQTSMYLCASSPHTSGNTIYFGEGSWLTVV.

This sequence joins TRBV28 and TRBJ2-7, with 7 bases matching TRBD1. Germline CDR1 and CDR2: MDHEN and SYDVKM. Trimming cost V 4 bases and J 4 bases; bases outside gene matches: 4. The CDR3 contains 13 residues. The CDR3 sequence: CASSSGTVYEQYF. The CDR3 DNA sequence: TGTGCCAGCAGTTCCGGGACAGTATACGAGCAGTACTTC.

The V gene is TRBV25-1, the J gene TRBJ1-1, with D perhaps matching TRBD1 (5 bases). The CDR3 has 13 amino acids. The germline V and J ends were trimmed by 4 bases and 4 bases, with 10 bases remaining between them. Germline values: CDR1 MGHDK, CDR2 SYGVNS. In DNA, the CDR3 is TGTGCCAGCAGTGCAGGGTTTGGCACTGAAGCTTTCTTT. The encoded protein is CASSAGFGTEAFF.

In regard to this clone: The sample contains more than one DNA sequence encoding this CDR3. The CDR3 region has the DNA TGTGCCAGCAGTTTAAACAGGAACACTGAAGCTTTCTTT. It yields the protein CASSLNRNTEAFF. The J gene is TRBJ1-1, the V gene TRBV12-3 or TRBV12-4; D is uncertain. The CDR3 covers 13 residues. V lost 2 bases and J 1 base, leaving 5 bases between the germline ends.

This chain uses TRBV7-9 with TRBJ1-6, with a possible D match to TRBD1 (5 bases). Germline lookup yields CDR1 SEHNR and CDR2 FQNEAQ (reference sequence). The CDR3 is 16 residues long. The germline V and J ends were trimmed by 3 bases and 5 bases, with 14 bases remaining between them. CDR3 DNA: TGTGCCAGCAGCTTGTGGCAGGGAATGAATAATTCACCCCTCCACTTT. Translation: CASSLWQGMNNSPLHF.

The rearrangement uses TRBV30 and TRBJ1-3, with 8 nucleotides matching TRBD1. V shed 4 bases, J shed 9 bases, and the junction held 2 bases outside the gene matches. From germline, CDR1 is GTSNPN and CDR2 SVGIG (reference sequence). The CDR3 loop spans 11 amino acids. The CDR3, as DNA: TGTGCCTGGACCACAGGGGGCACCATATATTTT. Amino acids: CAWTTGGTIYF.

The chain joins TRBV5-1 to TRBJ2-2; tentatively, D is TRBD1 (5 bases). The CDR3 sequence is 16 residues long. Between the trimmed V and J ends, which lost 2 bases and 6 bases, there was a span of 17 bases. Looked up from germline, CDR1 is SGHRS and CDR2 is YFSETQ. The CDR3 DNA is TGCGCCAGCAGCTTCGACAGTCGCCCCACCTCCGGGGAGCTGTTTTTT. Translating it yields CASSFDSRPTSGELFF.

The rearrangement uses TRBV10-3 and TRBJ1-2, with unresolved D. Looked up from germline, CDR1 is ENHRY and CDR2 is SYGVKD. Trimming pared 10 bases from V and 4 bases from J, leaving 19 bases between. This CDR3 has 14 amino acids. DNA for the CDR3: TGTGCCACCATGGGCCCGCCGGGAGTCTATGGCTACACCTTC. As protein: CATMGPPGVYGYTF.

This clone was counted a few times. V usage is TRBV9 and J usage is TRBJ1-5, with TRBD1 as a possible D gene (5 bases). The CDR3 covers 16 residues. The V gene's germline CDR1 is SGDLS and CDR2 YYNGEE. Trimming stripped 7 bases from V and 3 bases from J, with 20 bases between. CDR3 residues: CASSLHLRQNNQPQHF. The CDR3 nucleotides are TGTGCCAGCTCACTCCACCTCCGACAGAACAATCAGCCCCAGCATTTT.

The V and J genes are TRBV3-1 (or the pseudogene TRBV3-2) and TRBJ2-1, with 16 nucleotides matching TRBD2. CDR1 LGHDT and CDR2 YNNKEL come from the germline V gene (reference sequence). This CDR3 is 16 amino acids long. The J segment lost 10 bases and the V segment lost 3 bases, leaving 6 bases of the junction unmatched. The CDR3 bases are TGTGCCAGCAGCCACCCTCTGGGACTAGCGGGAGGGGAGCAGTTCTTC. Encoded protein: CASSHPLGLAGGEQFF.

The chain has TRBV11-3 and TRBJ2-7; 8 bases line up with TRBD1. Germline V gives CDR1 SGHNT, CDR2 YENEEA. With 5 bases clipped from V and 5 bases from J, the junction kept 14 bases outside the gene matches. The CDR3 length is 16 residues. The CDR3 here is CASSQQGRGLPNEQYF. DNA for the CDR3: TGTGCCAGCAGCCAACAAGGCAGGGGGCTTCCGAACGAGCAGTACTTC.

The rearrangement uses TRBV19 and TRBJ2-1; 9 bases align to TRBD2. The CDR3 extends over 15 amino acids. The germline gives CDR1 LNHDA, CDR2 SQIVND (reference sequence). V shed 3 bases and J 2 bases; nucleotides not matched to a gene: 2. The CDR3 loop reads CASSIGLATYNEQFF. CDR3 in DNA: TGTGCCAGTAGTATCGGACTAGCGACCTACAATGAGCAGTTCTTC.

The chain couples TRBV5-1 to TRBJ1-1; 7 positions match TRBD1. The CDR3 is made up of 16 amino acids. V trimming: 3 bases; J trimming: 0 bases; junction bases outside the gene matches: 8. Germline V CDR1 and CDR2: SGHRS, YFSETQ. DNA of the CDR3: TGCGCCAGCAGCTCCGTGGGGGGACAGATGAACACTGAAGCTTTCTTT. This encodes CASSSVGGQMNTEAFF.